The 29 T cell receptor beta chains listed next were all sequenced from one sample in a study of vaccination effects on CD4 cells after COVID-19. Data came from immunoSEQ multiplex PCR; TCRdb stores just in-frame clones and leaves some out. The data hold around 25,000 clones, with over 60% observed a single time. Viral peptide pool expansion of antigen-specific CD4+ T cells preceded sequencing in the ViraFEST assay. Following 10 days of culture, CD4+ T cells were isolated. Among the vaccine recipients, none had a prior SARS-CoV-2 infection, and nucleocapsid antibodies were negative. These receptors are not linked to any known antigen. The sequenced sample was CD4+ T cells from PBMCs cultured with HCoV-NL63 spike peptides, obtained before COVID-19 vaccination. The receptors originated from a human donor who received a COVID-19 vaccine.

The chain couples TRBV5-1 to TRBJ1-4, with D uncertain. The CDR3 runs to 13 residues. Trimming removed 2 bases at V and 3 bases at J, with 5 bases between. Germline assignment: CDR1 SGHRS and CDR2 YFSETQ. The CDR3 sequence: CASSFRPNEKLFF. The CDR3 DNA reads TGCGCCAGCAGCTTCCGACCTAATGAAAAACTGTTTTTT.

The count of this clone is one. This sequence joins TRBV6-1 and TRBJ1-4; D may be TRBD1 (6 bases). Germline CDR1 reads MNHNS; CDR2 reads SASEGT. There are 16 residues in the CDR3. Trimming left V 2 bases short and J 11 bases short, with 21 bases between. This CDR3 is CASSESSGGVRGKLFF. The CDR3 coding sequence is TGTGCCAGCAGTGAAAGTAGTGGGGGCGTCCGAGGGAAACTGTTTTTT.

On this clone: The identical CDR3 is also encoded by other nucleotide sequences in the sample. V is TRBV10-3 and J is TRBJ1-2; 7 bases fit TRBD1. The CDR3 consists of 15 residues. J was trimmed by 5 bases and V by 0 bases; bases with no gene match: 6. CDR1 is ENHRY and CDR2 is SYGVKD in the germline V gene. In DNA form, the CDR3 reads TGTGCCATCAGTGAGTCAGGGGGCGCAGGTTATGGCTACACCTTC. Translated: CAISESGGAGYGYTF.

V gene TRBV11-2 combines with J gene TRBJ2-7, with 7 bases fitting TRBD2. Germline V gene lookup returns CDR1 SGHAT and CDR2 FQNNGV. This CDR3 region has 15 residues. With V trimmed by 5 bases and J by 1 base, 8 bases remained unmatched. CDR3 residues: CASSIGTNPSYEQYF. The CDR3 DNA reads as TGTGCCAGCAGCATCGGGACTAACCCATCCTACGAGCAGTACTTC.

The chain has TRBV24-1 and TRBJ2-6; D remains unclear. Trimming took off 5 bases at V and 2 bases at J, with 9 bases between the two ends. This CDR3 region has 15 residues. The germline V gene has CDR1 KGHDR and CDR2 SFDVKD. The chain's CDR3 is CATSANNPGANVLTF. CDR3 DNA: TGTGCCACCAGTGCCAACAACCCTGGGGCCAACGTCCTGACTTTC.

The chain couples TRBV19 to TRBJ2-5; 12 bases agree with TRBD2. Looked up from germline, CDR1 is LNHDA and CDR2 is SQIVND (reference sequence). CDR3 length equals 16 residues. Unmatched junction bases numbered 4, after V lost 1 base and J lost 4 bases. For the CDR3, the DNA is TGTGCCAGTAGTATAGGAGTACTAGCGGGAGGAGAGACCCAGTACTTC. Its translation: CASSIGVLAGGETQYF.

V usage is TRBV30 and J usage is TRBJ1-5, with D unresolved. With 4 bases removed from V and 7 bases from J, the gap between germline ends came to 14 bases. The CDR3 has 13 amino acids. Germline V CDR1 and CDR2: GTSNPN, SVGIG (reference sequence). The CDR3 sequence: CAWKAGPGQPQHF. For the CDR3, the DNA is TGTGCCTGGAAAGCAGGTCCTGGGCAGCCCCAGCATTTT.

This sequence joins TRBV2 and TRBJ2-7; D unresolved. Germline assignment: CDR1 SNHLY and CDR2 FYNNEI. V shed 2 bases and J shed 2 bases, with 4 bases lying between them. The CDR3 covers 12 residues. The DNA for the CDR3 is TGTGCCAGCAGTGAAATTGCCTACGAGCAGTACTTC. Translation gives CASSEIAYEQYF.

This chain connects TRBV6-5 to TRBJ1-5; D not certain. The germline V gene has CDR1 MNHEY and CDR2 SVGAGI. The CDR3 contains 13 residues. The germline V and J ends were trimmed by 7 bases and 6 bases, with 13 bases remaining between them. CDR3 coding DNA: TGTGCCAGCACCACGACACTAAGTCAGCCCCAGCATTTT. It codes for CASTTTLSQPQHF.

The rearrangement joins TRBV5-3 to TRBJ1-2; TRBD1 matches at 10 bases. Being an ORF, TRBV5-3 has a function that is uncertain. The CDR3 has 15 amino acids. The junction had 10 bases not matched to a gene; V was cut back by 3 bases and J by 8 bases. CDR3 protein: CARSCRDRGTGGYTF. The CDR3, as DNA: TGTGCCAGAAGCTGCCGGGACAGGGGCACGGGGGGCTACACCTTC.

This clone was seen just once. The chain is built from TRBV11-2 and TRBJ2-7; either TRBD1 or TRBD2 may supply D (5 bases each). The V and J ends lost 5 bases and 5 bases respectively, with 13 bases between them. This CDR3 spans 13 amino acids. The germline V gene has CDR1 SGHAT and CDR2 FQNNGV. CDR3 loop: CASSLWGMNEQYF. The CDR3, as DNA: TGTGCCAGCAGCCTATGGGGGATGAACGAGCAGTACTTC.

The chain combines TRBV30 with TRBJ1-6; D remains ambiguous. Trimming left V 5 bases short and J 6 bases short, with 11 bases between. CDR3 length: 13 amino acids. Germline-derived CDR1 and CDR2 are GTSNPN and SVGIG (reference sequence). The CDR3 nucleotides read TGTGCCTGGGGCCGACATACTAATTCACCCCTCCACTTT. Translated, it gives CAWGRHTNSPLHF.

The CDR3 region is CASSKAGRNKSTDTQYF. CDR3 DNA sequence: TGTGCCAGCAGCAAAGCCGGGAGAAACAAAAGTACAGATACGCAGTATTTT. V gene TRBV21-1 combines with J gene TRBJ2-3; TRBD2, the D gene given by the table, was not confirmed from the DNA. TRBV21-1 is marked as a pseudogene. The CDR3 loop spans 17 amino acids.

Here the CDR3 DNA reads TGTGCCAGTAGTATAGTAAAAACCGGGGGGAATGAAAAACTGTTTTTT. Translated, it gives CASSIVKTGGNEKLFF. This chain joins TRBV19 and TRBJ1-4, with D possibly matching TRBD1 (5 bases). CDR3 length: 16 residues. Germline V gene sequence: CDR1 LNHDA, CDR2 SQIVND (reference sequence). Trimming stripped 1 base from V and 5 bases from J, with 14 bases between.

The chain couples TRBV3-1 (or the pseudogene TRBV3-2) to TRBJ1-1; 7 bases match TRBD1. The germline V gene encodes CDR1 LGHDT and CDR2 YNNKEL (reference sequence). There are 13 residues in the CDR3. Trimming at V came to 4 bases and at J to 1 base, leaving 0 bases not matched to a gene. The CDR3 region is CASSRTGNTEAFF. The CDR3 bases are TGTGCCAGCAGCCGGACAGGGAACACTGAAGCTTTCTTT.

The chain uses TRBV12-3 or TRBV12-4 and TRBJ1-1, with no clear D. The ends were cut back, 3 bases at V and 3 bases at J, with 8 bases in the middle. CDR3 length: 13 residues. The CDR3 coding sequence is TGTGCCAGCAGTTTCTCGGAACACACTGAAGCTTTCTTT. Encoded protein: CASSFSEHTEAFF.

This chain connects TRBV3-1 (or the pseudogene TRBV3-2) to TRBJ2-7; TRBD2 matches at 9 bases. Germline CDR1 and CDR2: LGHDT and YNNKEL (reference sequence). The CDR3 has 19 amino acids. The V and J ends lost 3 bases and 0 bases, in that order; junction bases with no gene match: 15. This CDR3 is CASSHPVGGGARFSYEQYF. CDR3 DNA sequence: TGTGCCAGCAGCCATCCTGTGGGCGGGGGGGCGAGATTCTCCTACGAGCAGTACTTC.

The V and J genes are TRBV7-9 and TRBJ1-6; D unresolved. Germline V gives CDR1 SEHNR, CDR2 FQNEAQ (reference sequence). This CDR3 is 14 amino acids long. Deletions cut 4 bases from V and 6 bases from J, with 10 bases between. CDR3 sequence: CASSYPYPNSPLHF. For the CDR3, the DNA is TGTGCCAGCAGCTATCCGTATCCTAATTCACCCCTCCACTTT.

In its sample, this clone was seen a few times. CDR3 sequence reads: CASILAGGSNYTQYF. CDR3 DNA sequence: TGTGCCAGCATCCTAGCGGGGGGGAGCAATTATACGCAGTATTTT. J is TRBJ2-3 and V is TRBV3-1 (or the pseudogene TRBV3-2); 12 nucleotides align to TRBD2. Per the germline V gene, CDR1 is LGHDT and CDR2 is YNNKEL (reference sequence). CDR3 size: 15 residues. V lost 7 bases and J lost 7; bases outside the gene matches: 9.

The CDR3 spells CASSYSSGQGGETQYF. In DNA form, the CDR3 reads TGTGCCAGCAGTTACTCCTCCGGCCAGGGTGGGGAGACCCAGTACTTC. The chain carries TRBV6-5 and TRBJ2-5; perhaps TRBD1 as D (5 bases). The CDR3 runs 16 residues. Germline V CDR1 and CDR2: MNHEY, SVGAGI. The V end lost 0 bases, the J end lost 5 bases, and 16 bases lay between the germline ends.

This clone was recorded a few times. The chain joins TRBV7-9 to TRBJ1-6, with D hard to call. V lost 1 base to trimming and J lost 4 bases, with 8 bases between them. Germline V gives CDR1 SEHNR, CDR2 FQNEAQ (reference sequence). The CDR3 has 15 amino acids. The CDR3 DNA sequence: TGTGCCAGCAGCTTAGGTGGGGAATATAATTCACCCCTCCACTTT. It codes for CASSLGGEYNSPLHF.

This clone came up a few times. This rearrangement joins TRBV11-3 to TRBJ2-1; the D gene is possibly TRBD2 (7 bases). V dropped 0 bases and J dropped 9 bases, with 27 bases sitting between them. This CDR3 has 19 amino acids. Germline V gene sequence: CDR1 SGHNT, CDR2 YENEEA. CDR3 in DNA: TGTGCCAGCAGCTTAGATCAGGGCGGGAGTCAAACCCGGACAGCTGAGCAGTTCTTC. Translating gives CASSLDQGGSQTRTAEQFF.

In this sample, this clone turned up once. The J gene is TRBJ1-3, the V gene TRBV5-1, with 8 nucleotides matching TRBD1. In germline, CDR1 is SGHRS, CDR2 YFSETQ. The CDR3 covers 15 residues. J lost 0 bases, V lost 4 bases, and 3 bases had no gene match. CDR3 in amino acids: CASSGTGLSGNTIYF. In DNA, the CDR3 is TGCGCCAGCAGCGGGACAGGCCTCTCTGGAAACACCATATATTTT.

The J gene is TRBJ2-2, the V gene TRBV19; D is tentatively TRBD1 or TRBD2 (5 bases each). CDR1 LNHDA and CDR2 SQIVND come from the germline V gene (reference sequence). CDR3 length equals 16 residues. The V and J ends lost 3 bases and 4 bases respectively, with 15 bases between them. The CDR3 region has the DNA TGTGCCAGTAGTATTTATGCAGGGAGCGGCACCGGGGAGCTGTTTTTT. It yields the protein CASSIYAGSGTGELFF.

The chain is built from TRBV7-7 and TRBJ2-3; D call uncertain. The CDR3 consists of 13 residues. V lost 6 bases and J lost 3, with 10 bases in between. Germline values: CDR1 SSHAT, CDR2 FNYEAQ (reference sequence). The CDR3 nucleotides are TGTGCCAGCAGTTTAAGGATGACAGATACGCAGTATTTT. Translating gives CASSLRMTDTQYF.

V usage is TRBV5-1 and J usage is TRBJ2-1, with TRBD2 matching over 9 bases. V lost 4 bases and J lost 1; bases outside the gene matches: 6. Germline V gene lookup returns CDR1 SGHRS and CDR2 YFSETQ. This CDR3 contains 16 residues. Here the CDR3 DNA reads TGCGCCAGCAGCCTGACTCTAGCGGGGTCCTACAATGAGCAGTTCTTC. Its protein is CASSLTLAGSYNEQFF.

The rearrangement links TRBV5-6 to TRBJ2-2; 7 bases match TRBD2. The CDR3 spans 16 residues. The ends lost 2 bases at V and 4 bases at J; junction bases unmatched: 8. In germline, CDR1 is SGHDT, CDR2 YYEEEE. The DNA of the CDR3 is TGTGCCAGCAGCTTTGTGGGAGGGGCCTTCACCGGGGAGCTGTTTTTT. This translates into CASSFVGGAFTGELFF. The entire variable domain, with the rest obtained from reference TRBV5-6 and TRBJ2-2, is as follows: DAGVTQSPTHLIKTRGQQVTLRCSPKSGHDTVSWYQQALGQGPQFIFQYYEEEERQRGNFPDRFSGHQFPNYSSELNVNALLLGDSALYLCASSFVGGAFTGELFFGEGSRLTVL.

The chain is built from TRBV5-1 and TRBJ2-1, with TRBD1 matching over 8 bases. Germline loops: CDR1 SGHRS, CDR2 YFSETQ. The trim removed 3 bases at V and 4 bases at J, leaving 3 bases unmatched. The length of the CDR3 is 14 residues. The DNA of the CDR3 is TGCGCCAGCAGCTGGGACAGGTCTTACAATGAGCAGTTCTTC. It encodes CASSWDRSYNEQFF.

The DNA for the CDR3 is TGTGCCAGCAGTGAAGCGCAATGGGACGAGCAGTACTTC. Translation: CASSEAQWDEQYF. The chain recombines TRBV6-1 with TRBJ2-7; no definite D call. Germline V lookup: CDR1 MNHNS, CDR2 SASEGT. This CDR3 contains 13 residues. The V and J ends lost 0 bases and 5 bases respectively, with 8 bases between them.